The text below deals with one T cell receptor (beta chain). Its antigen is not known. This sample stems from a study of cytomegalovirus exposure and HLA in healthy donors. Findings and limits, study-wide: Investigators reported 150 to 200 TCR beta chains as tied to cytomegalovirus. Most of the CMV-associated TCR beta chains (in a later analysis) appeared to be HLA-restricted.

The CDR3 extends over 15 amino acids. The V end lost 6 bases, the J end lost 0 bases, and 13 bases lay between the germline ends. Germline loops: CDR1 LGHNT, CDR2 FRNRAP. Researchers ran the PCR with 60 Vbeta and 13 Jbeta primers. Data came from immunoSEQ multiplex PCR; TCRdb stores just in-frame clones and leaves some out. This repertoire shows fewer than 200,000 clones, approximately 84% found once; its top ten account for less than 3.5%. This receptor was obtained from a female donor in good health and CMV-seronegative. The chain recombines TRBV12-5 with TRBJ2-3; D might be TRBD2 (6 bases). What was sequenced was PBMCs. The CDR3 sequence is CASGSYGTSTDTQYF. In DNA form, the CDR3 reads TGTGCTAGTGGATCCTACGGGACTAGCACAGATACGCAGTATTTT.